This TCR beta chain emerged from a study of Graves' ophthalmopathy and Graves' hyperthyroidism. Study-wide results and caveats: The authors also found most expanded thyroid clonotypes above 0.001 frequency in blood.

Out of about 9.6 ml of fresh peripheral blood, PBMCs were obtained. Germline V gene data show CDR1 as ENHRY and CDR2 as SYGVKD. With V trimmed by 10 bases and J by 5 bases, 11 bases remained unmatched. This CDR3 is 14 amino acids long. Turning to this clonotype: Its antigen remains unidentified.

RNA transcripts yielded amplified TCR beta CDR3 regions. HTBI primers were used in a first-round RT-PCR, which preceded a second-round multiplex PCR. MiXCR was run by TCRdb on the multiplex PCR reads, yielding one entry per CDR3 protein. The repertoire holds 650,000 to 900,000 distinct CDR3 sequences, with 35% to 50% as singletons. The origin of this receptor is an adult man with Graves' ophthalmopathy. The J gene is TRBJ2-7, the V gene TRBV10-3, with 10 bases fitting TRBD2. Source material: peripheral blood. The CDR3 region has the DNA TGTGCCAGCAGGGTACTAGCGGGAATTAACGAGCAGTACTTC. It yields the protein CASRVLAGINEQYF.